What follows describes a single T cell receptor beta chain. This sample is drawn from a study of blood T cell repertoires in COVID-19. Germline CDR1 and CDR2: KGHSH and LQKENI. V was cut by 4 bases and J by 0 bases, with 18 bases left in between. The CDR3 has 17 residues. Original processing methods: By means of reference gene primer amplification, nucleated cell counts were estimated. This table comes from immunoSEQ multiplex PCR, and its TCRdb copy is limited to in-frame clones, with some not included. V and J calls and clone size follow that table, whereas D and trimming were derived from the DNA. The table lists about 410,000 clones, about nine tenths of them singletons.

The gene calls are TRBV18 and TRBJ1-1; D may be TRBD1 (6 bases). The sequence derives from a woman aged 40 to 50 with COVID-19, enrolled during active disease. Sequencing was carried out using peripheral blood. The CDR3 DNA sequence: TGTGCCAGCTCACAGCAAGCGGGGGCTGGTGTGAACACTGAAGCTTTCTTT. This encodes CASSQQAGAGVNTEAFF.